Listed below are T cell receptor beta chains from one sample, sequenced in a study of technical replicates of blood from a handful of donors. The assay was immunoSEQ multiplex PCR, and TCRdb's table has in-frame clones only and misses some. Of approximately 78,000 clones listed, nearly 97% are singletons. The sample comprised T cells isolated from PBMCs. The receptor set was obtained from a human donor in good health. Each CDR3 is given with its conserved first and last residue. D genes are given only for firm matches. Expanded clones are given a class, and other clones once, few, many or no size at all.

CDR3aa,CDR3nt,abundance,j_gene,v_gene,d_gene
CASSLWRGAGETQYF,TGCGCCAGCAGCTTATGGCGGGGCGCTGGAGAGACCCAGTACTTC,NA,TRBJ2-5,TRBV5-1,NA
CSVVGGQGNEKLFF,TGCAGCGTTGTGGGGGGACAGGGAAATGAAAAACTGTTTTTT,NA,TRBJ1-4,TRBV29-1,TRBD1
CASSLSGEGRRETQYF,TGTGCCAGCAGTTTATCGGGCGAGGGGAGGAGAGAGACCCAGTACTTC,NA,TRBJ2-5,TRBV27,NA
CSVLKIQGNGYTF,TGCAGCGTTCTCAAGATACAGGGAAACGGCTACACCTTC,NA,TRBJ1-2,TRBV29-1,NA
CASKTGGTEAFF,TGTGCCAGCAAAACAGGGGGCACTGAAGCTTTCTTT,NA,TRBJ1-1,TRBV27,TRBD1
CASSLEGGGTEAFF,TGTGCCAGCAGCTTGGAAGGGGGCGGCACTGAAGCTTTCTTT,NA,TRBJ1-1,TRBV5-4,TRBD1
CASSLGTGYANEKLFF,TGTGCCAGCAGCTTAGGAACAGGGTACGCTAATGAAAAACTGTTTTTT,NA,TRBJ1-4,TRBV7-9,NA
CASSPLPRTGGIVYGYTF,TGTGCCAGCAGCCCCCTACCCCGGACAGGCGGAATAGTATATGGCTACACCTTC,NA,TRBJ1-2,TRBV11-1,TRBD1
CASSFSRGAYEQYF,TGTGCCAGCAGCTTCTCCAGGGGCGCCTACGAGCAGTACTTC,NA,TRBJ2-7,TRBV11-2,NA
CASSLVLGGTTGELFF,TGTGCCAGCAGTTTAGTCCTCGGCGGTACGACCGGGGAGCTGTTTTTT,NA,TRBJ2-2,TRBV28,NA
CASSESGSDYTF,TGTGCCAGTAGTGAGTCCGGGAGCGACTACACCTTC,NA,TRBJ1-2,TRBV19,NA
CASSLTGGGNQPQHF,TGCGCCAGCAGCTTGACAGGGGGAGGCAATCAGCCCCAGCATTTT,NA,TRBJ1-5,TRBV5-1,TRBD1
CASSYRTGNQPQHF,TGTGCCAGCAGTTACCGGACAGGGAATCAGCCCCAGCATTTT,NA,TRBJ1-5,TRBV6-5,TRBD1
CASSAPSGTVFSYEQYF,TGTGCCAGCAGTGCGCCCTCCGGGACAGTTTTCAGCTACGAGCAGTACTTC,NA,TRBJ2-7,TRBV27,TRBD1
CASRGSYRTGETQYF,TGTGCCAGCAGGGGCTCATATAGGACTGGAGAGACCCAGTACTTC,NA,TRBJ2-5,TRBV7-9,NA
CASSFPGQFYGYTF,TGTGCCAGCAGTTTCCCGGGACAGTTCTATGGCTACACCTTC,once,TRBJ1-2,TRBV28,TRBD1
CASSDPGGSETQYF,TGTGCCAGCAGTGACCCCGGGGGGTCAGAGACCCAGTACTTC,NA,TRBJ2-5,TRBV6-4,TRBD2
CASSQYLPPPGGEWYGYTF,TGTGCCAGCAGCCAGTATCTCCCCCCCCCTGGAGGAGAGTGGTATGGCTACACCTTC,NA,TRBJ1-2,TRBV4-2,NA
CASSQERANTEAFF,TGCGCCAGCAGCCAAGAGCGAGCGAACACTGAAGCTTTCTTT,NA,TRBJ1-1,TRBV4-1,NA
CASSSSSGLLRRTQYF,TGTGCCAGCAGCTCGTCTAGCGGTCTCCTCCGAAGAACGCAGTATTTT,NA,TRBJ2-3,TRBV7-2,TRBD2
CASSLSTDGYTF,TGTGCCAGCAGCTTATCTACCGATGGCTACACCTTC,NA,TRBJ1-2,TRBV11-2,NA
CASSPLTSGGAGKREQYF,TGTGCCAGCTCACCCCTGACTAGCGGGGGGGCCGGGAAACGCGAGCAGTACTTC,NA,TRBJ2-7,TRBV18,TRBD2
CAISIGGGARETQYF,TGTGCCATCAGTATTGGCGGGGGGGCACGGGAGACCCAGTACTTC,NA,TRBJ2-5,TRBV10-3,TRBD2
CASHSGTSGIGEQYF,TGTGCCAGCCACTCCGGGACTAGCGGAATAGGGGAGCAGTACTTC,NA,TRBJ2-7,TRBV18,TRBD2
CASSQSAGGFAEQYF,TGTGCCAGCAGCCAGTCGGCGGGAGGGTTCGCAGAGCAGTACTTC,NA,TRBJ2-7,TRBV4-2,TRBD2
CASSLGGLGNTGELFF,TGTGCCAGCAGCTTAGGGGGCTTGGGGAACACCGGGGAGCTGTTTTTT,NA,TRBJ2-2,TRBV11-2,NA
CASTPAGGPGEQYF,TGTGCCAGCACCCCAGCGGGAGGGCCGGGGGAGCAGTACTTC,NA,TRBJ2-7,TRBV7-9,TRBD2
CASSERRTTKYF,TGTGCCAGCAGTGAACGAAGGACTACCAAGTATTTT,NA,TRBJ2-3,TRBV6-1,NA
CASTREPNTGELFF,TGTGCCAGCACTCGCGAACCGAACACCGGGGAGCTGTTTTTT,NA,TRBJ2-2,TRBV27,NA
CASSIGTGNTGELFF,TGTGCCAGTAGTATCGGGACAGGGAACACCGGGGAGCTGTTTTTT,NA,TRBJ2-2,TRBV19,TRBD1
CASGRGLLDTEAFF,TGCGCCAGCGGACGGGGACTTCTGGACACTGAAGCTTTCTTT,NA,TRBJ1-1,TRBV5-1,NA
CAWRGSGNTIYF,TGTGCCTGGAGGGGCTCGGGAAACACCATATATTTT,NA,TRBJ1-3,TRBV30,NA
CASSDTGGRYEQYF,TGTGCCAGCTCCGATACAGGGGGCAGGTACGAGCAGTACTTC,NA,TRBJ2-7,TRBV18,TRBD1
CASSLYRAVYQPQHF,TGCGCCAGCAGTCTGTACAGGGCGGTCTATCAGCCCCAGCATTTT,NA,TRBJ1-5,TRBV23-1,NA
CASSLAGFSSYEQYF,TGTGCCAGCAGCTTAGCGGGGTTTAGCTCCTACGAGCAGTACTTC,NA,TRBJ2-7,TRBV5-4,TRBD2
CSAPDSTEAFF,TGCAGTGCACCAGACAGTACTGAAGCTTTCTTT,NA,TRBJ1-1,TRBV20-1,NA
CASSPYAGYEQYF,TGTGCCAGCAGCCCATATGCAGGCTACGAGCAGTACTTC,once,TRBJ2-7,TRBV4-2,NA
CASSSGTGVTNEKLFF,TGTGCCAGCAGTAGTGGGACAGGGGTAACTAATGAAAAACTGTTTTTT,NA,TRBJ1-4,TRBV6-6,TRBD1
CASSLLSTGEDTEAFF,TGTGCCAGCTCACTATTATCGACAGGGGAGGACACTGAAGCTTTCTTT,NA,TRBJ1-1,TRBV18,TRBD1
CASSGGYLTRNTIYF,TGTGCCAGCAGCGGAGGGTATTTAACCCGAAACACCATATATTTT,few,TRBJ1-3,TRBV5-6,NA
CASSLNMGDRGYEQYF,TGTGCCAGCAGCCTTAATATGGGTGACAGGGGCTACGAGCAGTACTTC,NA,TRBJ2-7,TRBV7-2,TRBD1
CASRSGGSYEQYF,TGTGCCAGCAGATCCGGCGGGTCCTACGAGCAGTACTTC,NA,TRBJ2-7,TRBV6-1,NA